The present TCR beta chain was sequenced within a study of human thymus T cells. Study-wide results and limits: Thymic and blood repertoires seemed to show skewed V and J gene use.

Measured with immunoSEQ multiplex PCR; TCRdb has only the in-frame clones, and not every one. The data contain tens of thousands of clones, about 93% of them singletons. This clone has more than one count but fewer than ten. Its antigen is still unknown. At one of its ends the junction is not consistent with the germline gene, which may arise from a read error. The germline CDR1 and CDR2 sequences are SEHNR and FQNEAQ (reference sequence). The CDR3 is 13 residues long. Only four of the eight donors provided an approximately 0.45-1 mL blood sample. Blood DNA came from all available leukocytes, not a fixed cell number.

This chain links TRBV7-9 with TRBJ1-1; the D is unclear. Sequences were obtained from blood. The TCR originated in a boy under three years old with a congenital heart defect but otherwise immunologically healthy. For the CDR3, the DNA is TGCGCCAGCAGCCCCTACAGGAACACTGAAGCTTTCTTT. This translates into CASSPYRNTEAFF.